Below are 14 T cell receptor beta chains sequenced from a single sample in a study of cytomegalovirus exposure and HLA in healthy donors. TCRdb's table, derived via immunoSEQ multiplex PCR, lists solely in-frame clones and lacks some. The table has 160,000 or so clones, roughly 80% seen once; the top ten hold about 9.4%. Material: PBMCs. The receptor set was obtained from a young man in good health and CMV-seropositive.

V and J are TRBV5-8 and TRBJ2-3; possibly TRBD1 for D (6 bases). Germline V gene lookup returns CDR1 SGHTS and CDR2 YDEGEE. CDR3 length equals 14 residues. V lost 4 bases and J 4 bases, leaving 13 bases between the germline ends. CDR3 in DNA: TGTGCCAGCAGCCTCGGGACATCGTCAGATACGCAGTATTTT. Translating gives CASSLGTSSDTQYF.

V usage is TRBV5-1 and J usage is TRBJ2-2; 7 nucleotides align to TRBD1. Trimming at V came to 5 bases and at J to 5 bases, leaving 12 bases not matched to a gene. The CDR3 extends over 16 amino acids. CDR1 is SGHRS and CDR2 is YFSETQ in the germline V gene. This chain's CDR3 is CASRTLRQGATGELFF. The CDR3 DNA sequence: TGCGCCAGCAGAACATTGAGACAGGGAGCAACCGGGGAGCTGTTTTTT.

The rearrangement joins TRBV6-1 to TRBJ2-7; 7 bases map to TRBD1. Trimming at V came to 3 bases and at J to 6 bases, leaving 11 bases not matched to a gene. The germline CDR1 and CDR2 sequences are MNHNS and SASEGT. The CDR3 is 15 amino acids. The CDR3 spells CASSETTGNPGEQYF. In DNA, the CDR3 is TGTGCCAGCAGTGAGACGACAGGGAATCCTGGCGAGCAGTACTTC.

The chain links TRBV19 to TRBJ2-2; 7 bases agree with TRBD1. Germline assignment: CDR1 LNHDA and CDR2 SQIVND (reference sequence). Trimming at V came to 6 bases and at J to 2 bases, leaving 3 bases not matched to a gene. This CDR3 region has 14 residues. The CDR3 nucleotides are TGTGCCAGTAGCGGGACAGTAAACACCGGGGAGCTGTTTTTT. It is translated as CASSGTVNTGELFF. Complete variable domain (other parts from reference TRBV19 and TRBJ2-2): DGGITQSPKYLFRKEGQNVTLSCEQNLNHDAMYWYRQDPGQGLRLIYYSQIVNDFQKGDIAEGYSVSREKKESFPLTVTSAQKNPTAFYLCASSGTVNTGELFFGEGSRLTVL.

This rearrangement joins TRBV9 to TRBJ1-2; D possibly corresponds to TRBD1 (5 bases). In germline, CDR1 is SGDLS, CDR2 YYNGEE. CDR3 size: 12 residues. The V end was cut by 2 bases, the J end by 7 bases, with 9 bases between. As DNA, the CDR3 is TGTGCCAGCAGCGTTCCAGGGCTTGGCTACACCTTC. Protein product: CASSVPGLGYTF.

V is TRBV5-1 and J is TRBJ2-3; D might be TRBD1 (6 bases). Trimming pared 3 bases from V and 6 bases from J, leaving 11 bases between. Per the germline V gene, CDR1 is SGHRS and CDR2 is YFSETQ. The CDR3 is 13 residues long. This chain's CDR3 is CASSSERGDTQYF. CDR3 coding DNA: TGCGCCAGCAGCTCAGAGAGGGGGGATACGCAGTATTTT.

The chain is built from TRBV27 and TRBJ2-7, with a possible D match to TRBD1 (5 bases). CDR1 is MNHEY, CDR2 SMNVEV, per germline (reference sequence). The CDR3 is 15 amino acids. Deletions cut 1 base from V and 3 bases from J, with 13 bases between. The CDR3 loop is CASSLWVGQGYEQYF. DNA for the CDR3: TGTGCCAGCAGTTTATGGGTGGGGCAGGGCTACGAGCAGTACTTC.

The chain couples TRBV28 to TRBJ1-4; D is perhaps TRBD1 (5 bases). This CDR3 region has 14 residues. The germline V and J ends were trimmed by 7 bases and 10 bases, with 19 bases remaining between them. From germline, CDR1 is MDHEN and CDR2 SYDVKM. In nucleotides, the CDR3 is TGTGCCAGCACCTCCGGGGGGGGTACGGGAAAACTGTTTTTT. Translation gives CASTSGGGTGKLFF.

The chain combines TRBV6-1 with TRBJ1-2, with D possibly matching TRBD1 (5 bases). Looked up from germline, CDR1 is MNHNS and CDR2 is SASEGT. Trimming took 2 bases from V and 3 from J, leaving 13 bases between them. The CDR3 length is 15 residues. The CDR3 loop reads CASSESQGNYYGYTF. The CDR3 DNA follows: TGTGCCAGCAGTGAATCCCAGGGAAATTACTATGGCTACACCTTC.

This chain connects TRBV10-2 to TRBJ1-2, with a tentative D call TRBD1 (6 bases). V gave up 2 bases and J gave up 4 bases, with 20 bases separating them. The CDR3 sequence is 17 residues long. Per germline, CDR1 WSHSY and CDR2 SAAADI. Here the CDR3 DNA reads TGCGCCAGCAGTGAGAGTTGGGGCAGGGGTAAAGCCTATGGCTACACCTTC. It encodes CASSESWGRGKAYGYTF.

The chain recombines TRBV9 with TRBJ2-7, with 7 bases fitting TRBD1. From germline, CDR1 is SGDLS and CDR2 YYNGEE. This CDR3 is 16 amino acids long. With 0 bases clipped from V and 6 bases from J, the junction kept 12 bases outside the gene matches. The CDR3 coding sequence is TGTGCCAGCAGCGTAGCAGGACAGGCCGCTGGGGGCGAGCAGTACTTC. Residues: CASSVAGQAAGGEQYF. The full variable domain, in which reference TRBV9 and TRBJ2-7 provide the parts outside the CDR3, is DSGVTQTPKHLITATGQRVTLRCSPRSGDLSVYWYQQSLDQGLQFLIQYYNGEERAKGNILERFSAQQFPDLHSELNLSSLELGDSALYFCASSVAGQAAGGEQYFGPGTRLTVT.

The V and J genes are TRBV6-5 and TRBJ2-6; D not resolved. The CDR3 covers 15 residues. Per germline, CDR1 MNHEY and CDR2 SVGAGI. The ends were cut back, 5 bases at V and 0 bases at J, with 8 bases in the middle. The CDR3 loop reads CASSLEYSGANVLTF. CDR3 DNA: TGTGCCAGCAGTCTGGAGTACTCTGGGGCCAACGTCCTGACTTTC.

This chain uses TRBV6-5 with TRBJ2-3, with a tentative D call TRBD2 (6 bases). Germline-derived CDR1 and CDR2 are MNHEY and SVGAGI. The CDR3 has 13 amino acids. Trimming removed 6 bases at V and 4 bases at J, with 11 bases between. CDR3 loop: CASRYRLADTQYF. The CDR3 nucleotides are TGTGCCAGCAGATACAGACTAGCAGATACGCAGTATTTT.

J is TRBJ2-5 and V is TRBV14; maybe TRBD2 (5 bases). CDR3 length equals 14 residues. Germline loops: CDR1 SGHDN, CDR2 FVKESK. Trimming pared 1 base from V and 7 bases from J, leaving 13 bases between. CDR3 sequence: CASSQAGGYSTQYF. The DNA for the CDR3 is TGTGCCAGCAGCCAAGCCGGCGGGTACTCGACCCAGTACTTC.